Shown below are 5 T cell receptor beta chains from a single sample sequenced in a study of beta chain features in type 1 diabetes. The entirety of the isolated RNA underwent reverse transcription, so expressed TCRB transcripts were sequenced. The assay was immunoSEQ multiplex PCR, and TCRdb's table has in-frame clones only and misses some. The data contain 500,000 to 650,000 clones, about an eighth of them singletons. Their specific antigens are unknown. Study-wide findings and caveats: Moderate yet significant TCRB CDR3 shortening was seen in Type 1 diabetes patients in all four CD4+ subsets.

Specimen: naive CD4+ T cells from blood. All receptors come from a man aged 25-45 years with type 1 diabetes.

This clone was counted only a few times. CDR3 sequence (DNA): TGTGCCACCAGCAGAGGGACAGCCCGTAACTATGGCTACACCTTC. Translation: CATSRGTARNYGYTF. The V and J genes are TRBV15 and TRBJ1-2, with TRBD1 as a possible D gene (6 bases). The CDR3 length is 15 residues. Looked up from germline, CDR1 is LNHNV and CDR2 is YYDKDF (reference sequence). Trimming removed 1 base from V and 1 base from J, with 10 bases in between.

This clone turned up a few times. The rearrangement joins TRBV4-2 to TRBJ1-3, with TRBD1 matching 8 bases. V trimming: 3 bases; J trimming: 9 bases; junction bases outside the gene matches: 7. Germline V gene sequence: CDR1 LGHNA, CDR2 YNFKEQ. The CDR3 covers 14 residues. CDR3 loop: CASSQEQGGGTIYF. DNA of the CDR3: TGTGCCAGCAGCCAGGAACAGGGGGGTGGCACCATATATTTT.

The rearrangement links TRBV14 to TRBJ2-7, with TRBD1 identical over 7 bases. Germline lookup yields CDR1 SGHDN and CDR2 FVKESK. This CDR3 is built from 13 residues. V shed 5 bases and J 6 bases; nucleotides not matched to a gene: 7. CDR3 DNA: TGTGCCAGCAGCAGACAGGGAGTTGGCGAGCAGTACTTC. Residues: CASSRQGVGEQYF.

Remarks on this clone: Other DNA sequences in this specimen translate into the identical CDR3. The chain joins TRBV9 to TRBJ2-3, with 14 nucleotides matching TRBD2. The CDR3 totals 16 residues. The junction had 3 bases not matched to a gene; V was cut back by 2 bases and J by 4 bases. Germline CDR1 reads SGDLS; CDR2 reads YYNGEE. CDR3 in amino acids: CASSVGLAGAADTQYF. The CDR3, as DNA: TGTGCCAGCAGCGTGGGACTAGCGGGGGCAGCAGATACGCAGTATTTT.

V usage is TRBV5-1 and J usage is TRBJ1-1, with 8 bases aligning to TRBD1. V lost 4 bases, J lost 4 bases, and 9 bases stayed unmatched. Per germline, CDR1 SGHRS and CDR2 YFSETQ. The CDR3 extends over 15 amino acids. CDR3 region: CASSEGQAYGTEAFF. CDR3 nucleotides: TGCGCCAGCAGCGAGGGACAGGCCTATGGCACTGAAGCTTTCTTT.